This T cell receptor (beta chain) derives from a study of blood T cells in healthy people across ages. This clonotype was observed a handful of times. A second PCR, run for roughly 7 to 11 cycles, used a sample-barcoded 5' primer plus a J-beta primer mix. Template switching added a 12-random-nucleotide identifier to every cDNA molecule. From the 5' RACE reads, TCRdb called clonotypes with MiXCR, one entry per CDR3 protein. The sample holds under 2,000,000 distinct CDR3 sequences; 49% are singletons and the top ten take over 2%. The sequence was obtained from a woman between 40 and 50 years old in good health. Sequencing was carried out using blood.

In DNA form, the CDR3 reads TGCGCCAGCAGCTTGGGCCGGGATCTGGGCAACTATGGCTACACCTTC. Translated: CASSLGRDLGNYGYTF. V gene TRBV5-1 combines with J gene TRBJ1-2, with no clear D. CDR3 length: 16 residues. The ends were cut back, 0 bases at V and 2 bases at J, with 14 bases in the middle. Germline V CDR1 and CDR2: SGHRS, YFSETQ.